This TCR beta chain was found in a study of T cell repertoires in cytomegalovirus infection. MiXCR, run by TCRdb on the reads, gives a single entry per CDR3 protein. Here the sample spans 90,000 to 120,000 distinct CDR3 sequences, roughly 39% being singletons. Remarks on this clonotype: Its antigen is not identified.

The sequencing here drew on CD8+ T cells from cultured PBMCs, taken from culture after CMV antigen stimulation. The sequence came from a human donor in good health (CMV status not recorded). Some clones in this sample may be carry-over from other donors' samples.

CDR3 bases: TGTGCCAGCAGCTGGGGACAGATTCCCAACGTCCTGACTTTC. Residues: CASSWGQIPNVLTF. The chain combines TRBV5-8 with TRBJ2-6, with 7 bases fitting TRBD1. Germline V gene sequence: CDR1 SGHTS, CDR2 YDEGEE. CDR3 length equals 14 residues. The ends lost 3 bases at V and 8 bases at J; junction bases unmatched: 5.